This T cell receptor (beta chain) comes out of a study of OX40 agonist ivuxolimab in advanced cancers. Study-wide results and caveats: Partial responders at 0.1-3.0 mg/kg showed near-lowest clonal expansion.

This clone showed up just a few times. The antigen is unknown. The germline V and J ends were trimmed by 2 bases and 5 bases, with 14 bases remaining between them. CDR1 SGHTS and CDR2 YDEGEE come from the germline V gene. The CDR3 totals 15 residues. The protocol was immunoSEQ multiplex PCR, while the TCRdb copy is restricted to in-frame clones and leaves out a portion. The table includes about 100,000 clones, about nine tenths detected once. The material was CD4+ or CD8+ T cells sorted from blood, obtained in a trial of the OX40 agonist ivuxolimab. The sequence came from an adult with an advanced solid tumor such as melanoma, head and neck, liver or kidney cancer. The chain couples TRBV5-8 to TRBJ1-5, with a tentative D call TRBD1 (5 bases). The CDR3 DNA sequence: TGTGCCAGCAGCTTCGGTGGGGCCGTTGATCAGCCCCAGCATTTT. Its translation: CASSFGGAVDQPQHF.